The present T cell receptor (beta chain) was sequenced within a study of cytomegalovirus exposure and HLA in healthy donors. The CDR3 contains 11 residues. From germline, CDR1 is DFQATT and CDR2 SNEGSKA (reference sequence). This table comes from immunoSEQ multiplex PCR, and its TCRdb copy is limited to in-frame clones, with some not included. The data contain 200,000 to 250,000 clones, about 88% of them singletons. As regards this clone: The antigen remains undetermined.

Study findings and constraints: Generally TCR sequences proved uncommon, though certain public TCRs appeared in numerous donors. Specificity of a few CMV-associated chains for CMV antigens was verified in vitro.

The material sequenced was PBMCs. The source is a man aged 18 to 35 in good health and CMV-seropositive. The V call is TRBV20-1, the J call TRBJ1-1; 7 bases agree with TRBD1. CDR3 sequence reads: CSPGTDTEAFF. CDR3 in DNA: TGCAGCCCCGGGACAGACACTGAAGCTTTCTTT.